This T cell receptor beta chain was identified in a study of cytomegalovirus exposure and HLA in healthy donors. Across the whole study: Genotyping showed 81% of fewer than 500 donors falling in the Caucasian-associated ancestry cluster.

Study-wide results and caveats: Reportedly, a later analysis found an Asian-associated ancestry cluster had fewer N-insertions than the approximately 670-donor mean.

PCR was performed using 60 Vbeta and 13 Jbeta primers. Method: immunoSEQ multiplex PCR; TCRdb's copy keeps in-frame clones and lacks some. In the table there are under 200,000 clones, under 85% of which are singletons. Concerning this clone: Its antigen remains unidentified.

CDR3 size: 13 residues. After removal of 2 bases from V and 10 bases from J, the junction contained 3 bases not matched to a gene. Germline V gives CDR1 MNHEY, CDR2 SVGAGI. Whereas donors were nominally healthy upon sampling, unrecorded immune exposures were probable. The TCR sequence derives from a female donor in good health and CMV-seronegative. V gene TRBV6-5 combines with J gene TRBJ1-1; 11 bases match TRBD1. The sample was PBMCs. CDR3 loop: CASSYGGQGVAFF. The CDR3 DNA is TGTGCCAGCAGTTACGGGGGACAGGGGGTAGCTTTCTTT.